This record covers a single T cell receptor beta chain. Its specificity is unknown. The source of the sample is a study of regulatory T cells in long-lasting Graves disease. Time point here: newly diagnosed GD, antithyroid drugs for less than 3 months. RNA extracted from PBMCs served as the sequencing template. The study's findings and limits: For persistent Graves' patients, TCR diversity was lower than for newly diagnosed ones. There were preferences for TRBV28, TRBJ1-2 and TRBJ2-5 in persistent disease.

Combining iRepertoire HTBI primers with Arm-PCR of CDR3 regions, the authors built TCR beta libraries. A single record per CDR3 protein comes from TCRdb applying MiXCR to the multiplex PCR reads. The sample has some 560,000 distinct CDR3 sequences, more than 15% seen once; the top ten hold roughly 25%. There are 14 residues in the CDR3. Trimming took off 6 bases at V and 0 bases at J, with 12 bases between the two ends. The germline gives CDR1 LNHNV, CDR2 YYDKDF (reference sequence). The data also belong to a second study, concerning T cells in Graves' hyperthyroidism and ophthalmopathy. That paper notes: Blood also held most thyroid clonotypes expanded beyond 0.001.

The input for sequencing was peripheral blood mononuclear cells (PBMCs), taken at new diagnosis, from a patient treated with antithyroid drugs. The chain links TRBV15 to TRBJ2-7; tentatively, D is TRBD2 (5 bases). The TCR sequence derives from a woman aged 35-65 years with Graves disease. CDR3 amino acids: CATSIGGSSYEQYF. The CDR3 DNA is TGTGCCACCAGTATCGGAGGAAGCTCCTACGAGCAGTACTTC.